This T cell receptor (beta chain) comes out of a study of CD8 T cells in Susac syndrome. Reverse transcription of roughly 0.5 to 1 ug RNA was carried out with random hexamers. TCRdb itself ran the immunoSEQ multiplex PCR reads through MiXCR, one entry per CDR3 protein. The sample holds about 120,000 distinct CDR3 sequences, 96% seen once. The CDR3 sequence is 14 residues long. CDR1 is SQVTM and CDR2 is ANQGSEA in the germline V gene. J lost 4 bases, V lost 4 bases, and 7 bases had no gene match. This clonotype was recorded once. This TCR came from a human donor with Susac syndrome. Sample: CD4+ T cells from PBMCs. V and J are TRBV29-1 and TRBJ1-2; 9 nucleotides agree with TRBD1. The CDR3 DNA reads TGCAGCGTTGGGATCCGGGACAGGGCCTATGGCTACACCTTC. This encodes CSVGIRDRAYGYTF.